This record concerns one T cell receptor (beta chain) sequence. TCRdb's table, derived via immunoSEQ multiplex PCR, lists solely in-frame clones and lacks some. The repertoire holds about 2,500,000 clones, with roughly 92% as singletons. With V trimmed by 5 bases and J by 7 bases, 10 bases remained unmatched. The length of the CDR3 is 14 residues. Per germline, CDR1 MNHNS and CDR2 SASEGT. The data belong to a study of shared clonotypes between healthy human individuals. The sequenced sample was naive CD4+ T cells sorted from blood. Stated subset: CD45RA+ positively selected. This chain joins TRBV6-1 and TRBJ1-1; 7 bases are shared with TRBD1. This receptor was taken from a young man in good health. The DNA for the CDR3 is TGTGCCAGCAGTTCTAAGGACAGGAGTGATGAAGCTTTCTTT. It codes for CASSSKDRSDEAFF.